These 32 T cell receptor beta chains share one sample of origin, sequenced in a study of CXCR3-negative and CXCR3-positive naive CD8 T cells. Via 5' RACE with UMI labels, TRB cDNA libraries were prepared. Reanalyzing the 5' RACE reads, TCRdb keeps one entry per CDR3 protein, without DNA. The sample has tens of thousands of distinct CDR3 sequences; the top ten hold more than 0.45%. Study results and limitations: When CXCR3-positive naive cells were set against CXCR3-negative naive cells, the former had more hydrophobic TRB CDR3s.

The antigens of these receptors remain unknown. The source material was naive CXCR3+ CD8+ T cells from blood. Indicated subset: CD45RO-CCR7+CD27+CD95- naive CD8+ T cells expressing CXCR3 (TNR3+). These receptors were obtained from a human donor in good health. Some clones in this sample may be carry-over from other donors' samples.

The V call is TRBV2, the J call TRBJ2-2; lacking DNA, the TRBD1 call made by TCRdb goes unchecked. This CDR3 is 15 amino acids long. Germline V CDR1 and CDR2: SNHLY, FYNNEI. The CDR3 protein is CASKPGQTITGELFF.

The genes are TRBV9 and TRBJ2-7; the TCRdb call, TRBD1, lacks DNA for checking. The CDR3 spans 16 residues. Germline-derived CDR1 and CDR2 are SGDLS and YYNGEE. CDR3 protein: CASSSPLAGVRDEQYF.

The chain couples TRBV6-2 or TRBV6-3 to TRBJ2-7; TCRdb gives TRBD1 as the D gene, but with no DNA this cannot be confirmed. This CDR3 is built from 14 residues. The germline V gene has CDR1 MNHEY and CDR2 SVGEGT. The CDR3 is CASSYPDREYEQYF.

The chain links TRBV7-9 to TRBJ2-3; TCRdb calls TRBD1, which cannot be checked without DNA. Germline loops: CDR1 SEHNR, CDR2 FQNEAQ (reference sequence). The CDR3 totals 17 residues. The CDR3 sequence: CASSWPDRGGLGDTQYF.

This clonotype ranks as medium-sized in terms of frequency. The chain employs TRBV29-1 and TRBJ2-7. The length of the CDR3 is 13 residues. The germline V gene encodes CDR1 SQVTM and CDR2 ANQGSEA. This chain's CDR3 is CSVVLGRSYEQYF.

CDR3 sequence reads: CASSEDREDGYTF. The genes are TRBV9 and TRBJ1-2. The CDR3 sequence is 13 residues long. Germline CDR1 SGDLS, CDR2 YYNGEE.

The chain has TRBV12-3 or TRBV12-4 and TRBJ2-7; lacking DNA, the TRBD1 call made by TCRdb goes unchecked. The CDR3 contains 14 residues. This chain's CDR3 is CASSSGQGTYEQYF.

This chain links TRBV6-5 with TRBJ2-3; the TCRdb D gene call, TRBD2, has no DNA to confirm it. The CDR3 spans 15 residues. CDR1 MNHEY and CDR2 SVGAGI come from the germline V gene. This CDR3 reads CASSYLAGGTDTQYF.

CDR3: CASSVPGQGNYGYTF. V is TRBV7-9 and J is TRBJ1-2; TCRdb calls TRBD1, which cannot be checked without DNA. CDR1 and CDR2 (germline): SEHNR, FQNEAQ (reference sequence). The CDR3 is 15 residues long.

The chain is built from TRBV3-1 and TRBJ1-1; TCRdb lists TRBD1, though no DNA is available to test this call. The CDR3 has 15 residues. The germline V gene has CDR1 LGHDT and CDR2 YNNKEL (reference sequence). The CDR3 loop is CASSHADRAIPEAFF.

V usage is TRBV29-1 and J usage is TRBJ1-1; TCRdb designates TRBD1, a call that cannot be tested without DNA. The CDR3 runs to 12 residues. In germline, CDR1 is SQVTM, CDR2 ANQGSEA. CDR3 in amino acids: CSVEGVGTEAFF.

The CDR3 region is CASSLVQGPSWYEQYF. The chain employs TRBV7-2 and TRBJ2-7; the D call from TCRdb, TRBD1, cannot be confirmed without DNA. The CDR3 contains 16 residues. Germline assignment: CDR1 SGHTA and CDR2 FQGNSA.

CDR3 region: CASSAVLAGDNEQFF. The chain employs TRBV2 and TRBJ2-1; the TCRdb call, TRBD2, lacks DNA for checking. This CDR3 spans 15 amino acids. Germline CDR1 SNHLY, CDR2 FYNNEI.

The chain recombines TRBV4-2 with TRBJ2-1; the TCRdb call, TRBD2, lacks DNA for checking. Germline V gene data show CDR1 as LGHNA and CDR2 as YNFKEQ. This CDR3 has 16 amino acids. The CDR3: CASSQDGTSAPNEQFF.

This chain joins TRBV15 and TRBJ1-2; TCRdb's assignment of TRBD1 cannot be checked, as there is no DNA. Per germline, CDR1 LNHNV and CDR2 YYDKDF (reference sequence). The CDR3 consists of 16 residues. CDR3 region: CATSLPPGQGAVGYTF.

CDR3 sequence: CASSPPRGWTQYF. The rearrangement uses TRBV7-9 and TRBJ2-3; TCRdb indicates TRBD1, and absent DNA this call remains unverified. This CDR3 has 13 residues. CDR1 and CDR2 from the germline V gene are SEHNR and FQNEAQ (reference sequence).

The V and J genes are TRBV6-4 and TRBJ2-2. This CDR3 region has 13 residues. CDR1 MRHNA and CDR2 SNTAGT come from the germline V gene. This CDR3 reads CASSDRDTGELFF.

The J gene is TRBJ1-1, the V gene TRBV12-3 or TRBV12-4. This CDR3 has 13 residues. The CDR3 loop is CASSLALRVVAFF.

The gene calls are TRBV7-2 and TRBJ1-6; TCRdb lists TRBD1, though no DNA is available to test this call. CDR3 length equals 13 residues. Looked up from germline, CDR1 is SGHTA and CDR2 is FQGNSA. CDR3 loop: CASRMGGASPLHF.

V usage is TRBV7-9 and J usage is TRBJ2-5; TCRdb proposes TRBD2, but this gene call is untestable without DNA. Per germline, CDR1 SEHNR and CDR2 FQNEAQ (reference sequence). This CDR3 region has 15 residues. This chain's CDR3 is CAPATLRLSQETQYF.

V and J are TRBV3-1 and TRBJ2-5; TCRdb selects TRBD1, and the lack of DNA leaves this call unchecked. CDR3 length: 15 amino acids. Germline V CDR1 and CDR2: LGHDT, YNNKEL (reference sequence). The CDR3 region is CASSQEGQDLETQYF.

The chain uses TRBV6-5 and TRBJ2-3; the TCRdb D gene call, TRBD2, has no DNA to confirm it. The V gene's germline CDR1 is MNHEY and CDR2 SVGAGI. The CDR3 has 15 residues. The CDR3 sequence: CASGLNSGSTDTQYF.

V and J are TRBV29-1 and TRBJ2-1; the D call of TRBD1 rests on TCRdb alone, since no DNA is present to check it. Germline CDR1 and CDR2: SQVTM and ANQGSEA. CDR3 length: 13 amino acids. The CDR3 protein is CSARDGTYNEQFF.

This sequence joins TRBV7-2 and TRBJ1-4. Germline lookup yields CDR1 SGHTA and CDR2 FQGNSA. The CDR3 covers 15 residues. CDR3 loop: CASSPKGRTNEKLFF.

This chain's CDR3 is CASSGGGNRDTLPSYYEQYF. V usage is TRBV9 and J usage is TRBJ2-7; the D call of TRBD1 rests on TCRdb alone, since no DNA is present to check it. CDR1 SGDLS and CDR2 YYNGEE come from the germline V gene. The CDR3 runs to 20 residues.

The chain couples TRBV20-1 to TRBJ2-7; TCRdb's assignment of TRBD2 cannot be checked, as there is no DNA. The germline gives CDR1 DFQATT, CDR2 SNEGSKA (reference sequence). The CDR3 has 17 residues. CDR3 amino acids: CSARGLKEGINSYEQYF.

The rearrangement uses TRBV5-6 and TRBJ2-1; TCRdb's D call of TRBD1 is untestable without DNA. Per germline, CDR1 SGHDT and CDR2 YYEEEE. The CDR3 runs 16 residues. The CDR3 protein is CASSYGGQGGLYEQFF. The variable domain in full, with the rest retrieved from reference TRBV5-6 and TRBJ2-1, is DAGVTQSPTHLIKTRGQQVTLRCSPKSGHDTVSWYQQALGQGPQFIFQYYEEEERQRGNFPDRFSGHQFPNYSSELNVNALLLGDSALYLCASSYGGQGGLYEQFFGPGTRLTVL.

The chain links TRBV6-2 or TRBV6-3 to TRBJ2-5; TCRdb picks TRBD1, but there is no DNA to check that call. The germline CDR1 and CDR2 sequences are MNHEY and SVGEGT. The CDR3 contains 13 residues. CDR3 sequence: CASSRTGGETQYF.

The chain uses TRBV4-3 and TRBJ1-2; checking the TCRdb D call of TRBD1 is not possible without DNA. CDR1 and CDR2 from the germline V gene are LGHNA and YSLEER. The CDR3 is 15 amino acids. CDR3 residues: CASSQDTGGHYGYTF.

CDR3 region: CSAPGLAGAHEQFF. The chain has TRBV20-1 and TRBJ2-1; the TCRdb D gene call, TRBD2, has no DNA to confirm it. CDR3 length: 14 amino acids. Per the germline V gene, CDR1 is DFQATT and CDR2 is SNEGSKA (reference sequence).

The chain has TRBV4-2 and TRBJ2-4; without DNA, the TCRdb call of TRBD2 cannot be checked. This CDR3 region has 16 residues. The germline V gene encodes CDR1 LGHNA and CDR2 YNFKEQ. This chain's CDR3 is CASSQEQALVVDIQYF.

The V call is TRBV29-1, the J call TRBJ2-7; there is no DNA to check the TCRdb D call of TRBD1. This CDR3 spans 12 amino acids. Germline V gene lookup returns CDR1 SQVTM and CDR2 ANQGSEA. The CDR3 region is CSVGDGSYEQYF.